This is a list of T cell receptor beta chains from one sample in a study of Graves' ophthalmopathy and Graves' hyperthyroidism. TCRdb reprocessed the multiplex PCR reads via MiXCR and lists one record per CDR3 protein. The repertoire consists of some 750,000 distinct CDR3 sequences, with 40% occurring once and the leading ten covering 44%. The sequenced material came from peripheral blood. Source of these receptors: an adult man with Graves' ophthalmopathy. CDR3s leave out the opening cysteine and the closing phenylalanine or tryptophan. Each record gives: V gene, D gene, J gene, CDR3 protein. A D gene is named only where the DNA matches it firmly.

>TRBV29-1|NA|TRBJ1-2
SVEDNNYGYT
>TRBV28|NA|TRBJ2-7
ASSFEQAHEQY
>TRBV19|NA|TRBJ1-6
ASTSDSLGSPLH
>TRBV19|NA|TRBJ1-5
ASSRTRIPNQPQH
>TRBV25-1|NA|TRBJ2-2
ASSEPTRAGNTGELF
>TRBV2|NA|TRBJ1-2
ASSRRASDYGYT
>TRBV10-3|TRBD1|TRBJ2-7
ASSPRTGSAYEQY
>TRBV10-3|NA|TRBJ2-7
AISESGRSYGQY
>TRBV5-4|NA|TRBJ1-1
ASSQANRAAEAF
>TRBV2|NA|TRBJ1-4
ASSVRVTEKLF
>TRBV11-2|NA|TRBJ2-7
ASSPVRRYEQY
>TRBV2|TRBD2|TRBJ2-2
ASRGTSGPTGELF
>TRBV20-1|TRBD2|TRBJ2-5
SALPGTSGEETQY
>TRBV24-1|NA|TRBJ1-5
ASSDQTGLNQPQH
>TRBV10-3|NA|TRBJ2-3
AISDPAGRRTDTQY
>TRBV11-2|TRBD2|TRBJ2-7
ASRISGSGYEQY